The source of this TCR beta chain is a study of cytomegalovirus exposure and HLA in healthy donors. Background on the study: Ancestry clustering placed around four fifths of more than 350 genotyped donors in the Caucasian-associated cluster.

Use of 60 Vbeta and 13 Jbeta primers characterized the PCR. The data were produced by immunoSEQ multiplex PCR, yet TCRdb's version contains in-frame clones alone and is incomplete. Of about 140,000 clones in the sample, 70% to 85% were seen once. Comment on this clone: The antigen remains unidentified.

Germline CDR1 is MDHEN and CDR2 is SYDVKM. Trimming stripped 7 bases from V and 4 bases from J, with 8 bases between. CDR3 length: 11 amino acids. Notes on the study in general: According to a later analysis, most TCR beta chains associated with CMV appeared HLA-restricted. Analysis was carried out at a later point, and it linked a missense DCLRE1C variant to TCR beta V- and J-gene trimming.

This sequence joins TRBV28 and TRBJ2-7; a possible D gene is TRBD1 (5 bases). Sequenced material: PBMCs. The clonotype originates from a woman aged 40-49 years in good health and CMV-seronegative. CDR3 sequence: CASTAGYEQYF. CDR3 coding DNA: TGTGCCAGCACTGCAGGGTACGAGCAGTACTTC.